The source of this T cell receptor (beta chain) is a study of blood T cells in healthy people across ages. Points from the study as a whole: Diversity figures based on one million T cells were deemed too low. Diversity of TCR beta per million T cells declined in a roughly linear way with age.

As to this clonotype: Its antigen is not identified.

A second PCR, run for about 6 to 12 cycles, used a sample-barcoded 5' primer plus a J-beta primer mix. The yield of each sample was at least 2.5 million CDR3-containing paired-end reads. TCRdb ran MiXCR on the 5' RACE reads and lists one entry per CDR3 protein. The data contain under 1 million distinct CDR3 sequences, 44% of them singletons. Looked up from germline, CDR1 is SGHVS and CDR2 is FQNEAQ. This CDR3 has 14 amino acids. Losses at the gene ends were 1 base for V and 6 bases for J; bases not matched to a gene: 5. Each donor gave about 9.3 milliliters of peripheral blood. This chain connects TRBV7-8 to TRBJ1-1; 7 bases fit TRBD1. Sequencing was performed on blood. This clonotype was obtained from a man aged 55 to 70 in good health. CDR3 nucleotide sequence: TGTGCCAGCAGCTTAGGACAGGGTAACGCTGAAGCTTTCTTT. Translation: CASSLGQGNAEAFF.